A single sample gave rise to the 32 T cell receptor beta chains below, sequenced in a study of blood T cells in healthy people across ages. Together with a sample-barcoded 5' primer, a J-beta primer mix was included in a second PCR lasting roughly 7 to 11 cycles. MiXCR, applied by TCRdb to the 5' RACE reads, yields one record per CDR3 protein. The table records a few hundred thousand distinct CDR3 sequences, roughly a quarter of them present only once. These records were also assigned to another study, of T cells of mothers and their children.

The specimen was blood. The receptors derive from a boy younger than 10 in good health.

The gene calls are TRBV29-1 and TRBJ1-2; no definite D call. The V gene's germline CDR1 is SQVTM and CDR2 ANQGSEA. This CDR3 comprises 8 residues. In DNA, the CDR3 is TGCAGAACTGAGGGCTACACCTTC. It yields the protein CRTEGYTF.

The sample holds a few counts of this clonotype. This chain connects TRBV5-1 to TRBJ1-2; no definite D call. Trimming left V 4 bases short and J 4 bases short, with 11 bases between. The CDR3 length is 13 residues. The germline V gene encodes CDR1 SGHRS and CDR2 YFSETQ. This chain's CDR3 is CASSLGSFYGYTF. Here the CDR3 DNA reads TGCGCCAGCAGCCTAGGGTCCTTCTATGGCTACACCTTC.

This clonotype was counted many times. The CDR3 loop is CASSSPGTSGGDNEQFF. The CDR3 coding sequence is TGTGCCAGCAGCTCCCCCGGGACTAGCGGGGGGGACAATGAGCAGTTCTTC. The chain carries TRBV7-9 and TRBJ2-1, with 16 bases identical to TRBD2. The CDR3 length is 17 residues. The trim removed 4 bases at V and 5 bases at J, leaving 5 bases unmatched. Germline CDR1 reads SEHNR; CDR2 reads FQNEAQ (reference sequence).

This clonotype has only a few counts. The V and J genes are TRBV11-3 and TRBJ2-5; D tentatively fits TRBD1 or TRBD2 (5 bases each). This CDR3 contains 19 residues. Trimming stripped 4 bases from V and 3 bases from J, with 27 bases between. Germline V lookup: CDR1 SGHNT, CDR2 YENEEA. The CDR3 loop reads CASSSGRLRDGGKKETQYF. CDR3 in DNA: TGTGCCAGCAGCTCGGGACGCCTCAGGGATGGTGGGAAAAAAGAGACCCAGTACTTC.

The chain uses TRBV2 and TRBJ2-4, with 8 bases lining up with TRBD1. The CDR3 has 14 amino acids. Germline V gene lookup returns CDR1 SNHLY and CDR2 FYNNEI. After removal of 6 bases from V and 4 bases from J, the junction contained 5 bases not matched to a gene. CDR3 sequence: CASRSQGAKNIQYF. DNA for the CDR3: TGTGCCAGCAGATCCCAGGGGGCTAAAAACATTCAGTACTTC.

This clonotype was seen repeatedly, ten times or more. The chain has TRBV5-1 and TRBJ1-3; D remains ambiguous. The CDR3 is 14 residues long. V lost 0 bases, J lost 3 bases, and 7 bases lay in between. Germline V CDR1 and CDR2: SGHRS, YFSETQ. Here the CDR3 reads CASSLEGNGNTIYF. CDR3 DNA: TGCGCCAGCAGCTTGGAAGGGAATGGAAACACCATATATTTT.

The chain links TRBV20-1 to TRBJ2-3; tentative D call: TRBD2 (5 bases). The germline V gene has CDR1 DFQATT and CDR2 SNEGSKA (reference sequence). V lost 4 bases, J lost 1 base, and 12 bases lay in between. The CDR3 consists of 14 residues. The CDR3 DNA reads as TGCAGTGCTACGCCGGGATCCCGCACAGATACGCAGTATTTT. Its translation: CSATPGSRTDTQYF.

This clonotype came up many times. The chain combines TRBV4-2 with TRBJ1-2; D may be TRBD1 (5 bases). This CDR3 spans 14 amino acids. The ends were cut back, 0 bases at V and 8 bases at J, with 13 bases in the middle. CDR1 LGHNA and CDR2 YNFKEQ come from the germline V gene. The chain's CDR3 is CASSQDSGVGGYTF. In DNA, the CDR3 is TGTGCCAGCAGCCAAGATTCGGGGGTGGGCGGCTACACCTTC.

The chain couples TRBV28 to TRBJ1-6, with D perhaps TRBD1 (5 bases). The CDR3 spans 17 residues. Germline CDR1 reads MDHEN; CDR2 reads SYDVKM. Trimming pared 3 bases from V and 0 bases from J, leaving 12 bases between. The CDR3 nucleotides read TGTGCCAGCAGTTTTGGGGCGATTAGCTCCTATAATTCACCCCTCCACTTT. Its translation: CASSFGAISSYNSPLHF.

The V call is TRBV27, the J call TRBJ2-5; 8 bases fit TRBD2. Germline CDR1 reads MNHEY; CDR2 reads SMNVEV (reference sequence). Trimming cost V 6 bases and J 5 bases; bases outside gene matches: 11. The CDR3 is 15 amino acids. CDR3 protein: CASSPSGLAGETQYF. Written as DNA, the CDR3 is TGTGCCAGCAGCCCTAGCGGGTTAGCTGGGGAGACCCAGTACTTC.

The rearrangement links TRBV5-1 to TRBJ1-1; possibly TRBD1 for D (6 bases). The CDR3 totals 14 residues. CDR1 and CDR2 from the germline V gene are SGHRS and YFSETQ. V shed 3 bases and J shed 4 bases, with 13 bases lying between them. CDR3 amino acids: CASSSQGGVTEAFF. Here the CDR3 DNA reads TGCGCCAGCAGCTCACAGGGTGGGGTCACTGAAGCTTTCTTT.

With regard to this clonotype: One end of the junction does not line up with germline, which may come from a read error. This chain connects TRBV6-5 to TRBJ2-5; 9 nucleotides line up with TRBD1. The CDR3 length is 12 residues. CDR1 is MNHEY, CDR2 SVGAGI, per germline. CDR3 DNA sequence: TGTGCCAGCAGTGAGAAACGGGACAGGGAGTTCTTC. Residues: CASSEKRDREFF.

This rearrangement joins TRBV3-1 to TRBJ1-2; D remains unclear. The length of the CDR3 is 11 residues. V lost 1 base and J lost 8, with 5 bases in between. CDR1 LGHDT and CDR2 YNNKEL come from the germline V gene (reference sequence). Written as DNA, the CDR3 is TGTGCCAGCAGCCAAGGGGTGGGCTACACCTTC. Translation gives CASSQGVGYTF.

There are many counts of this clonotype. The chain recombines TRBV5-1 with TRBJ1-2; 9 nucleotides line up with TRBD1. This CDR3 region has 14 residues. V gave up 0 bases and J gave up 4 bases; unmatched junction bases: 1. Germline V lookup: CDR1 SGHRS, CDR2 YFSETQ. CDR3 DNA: TGCGCCAGCAGCTTGGGGGACAGGGCCTATGGCTACACCTTC. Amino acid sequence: CASSLGDRAYGYTF.

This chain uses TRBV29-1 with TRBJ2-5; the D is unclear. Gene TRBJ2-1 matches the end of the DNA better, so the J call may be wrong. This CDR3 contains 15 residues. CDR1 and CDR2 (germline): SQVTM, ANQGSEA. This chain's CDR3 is CSVAALMRPGNEQFF. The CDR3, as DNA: TGCAGCGTCGCCGCTCTTATGCGCCCGGGCAATGAGCAGTTCTTC.

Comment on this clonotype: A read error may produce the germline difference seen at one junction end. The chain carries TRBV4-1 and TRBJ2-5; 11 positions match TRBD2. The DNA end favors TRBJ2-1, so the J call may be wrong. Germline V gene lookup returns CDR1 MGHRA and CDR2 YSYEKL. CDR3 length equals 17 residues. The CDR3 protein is CASSQDSGLAANNGQFF. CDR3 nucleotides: TGCGCCAGCAGCCAAGATTCGGGACTAGCGGCCAACAATGGGCAGTTCTTC.

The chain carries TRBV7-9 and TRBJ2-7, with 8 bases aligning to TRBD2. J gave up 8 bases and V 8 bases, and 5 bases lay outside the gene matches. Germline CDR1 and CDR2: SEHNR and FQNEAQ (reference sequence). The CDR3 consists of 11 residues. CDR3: CASVEREKQYF. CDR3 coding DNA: TGTGCCAGCGTAGAGCGGGAGAAGCAGTACTTC.

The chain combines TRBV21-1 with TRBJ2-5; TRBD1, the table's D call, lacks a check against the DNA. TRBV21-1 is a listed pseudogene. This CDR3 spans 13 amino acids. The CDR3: CASTGGTKETQYF. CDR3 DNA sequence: TGTGCCAGCACCGGGGGGACGAAGGAGACCCAGTACTTC.

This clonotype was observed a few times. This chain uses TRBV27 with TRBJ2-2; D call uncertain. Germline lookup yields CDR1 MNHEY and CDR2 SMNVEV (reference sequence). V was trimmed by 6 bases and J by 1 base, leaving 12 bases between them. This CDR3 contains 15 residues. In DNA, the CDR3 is TGTGCCAGCAGCTCCACGGACGGGAACACCGGGGAGCTGTTTTTT. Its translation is CASSSTDGNTGELFF.

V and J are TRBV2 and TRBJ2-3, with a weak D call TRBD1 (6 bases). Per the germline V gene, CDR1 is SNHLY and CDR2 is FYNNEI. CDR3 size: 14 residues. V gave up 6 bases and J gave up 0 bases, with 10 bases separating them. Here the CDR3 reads CASRAGESTDTQYF. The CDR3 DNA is TGTGCCAGCAGAGCAGGGGAGAGCACAGATACGCAGTATTTT.

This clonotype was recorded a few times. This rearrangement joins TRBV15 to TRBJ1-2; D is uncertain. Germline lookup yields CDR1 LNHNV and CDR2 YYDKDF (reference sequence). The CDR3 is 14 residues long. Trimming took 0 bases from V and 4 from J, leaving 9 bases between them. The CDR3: CATSRDLIAYGYTF. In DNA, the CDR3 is TGTGCCACCAGCAGAGACCTGATCGCCTATGGCTACACCTTC.

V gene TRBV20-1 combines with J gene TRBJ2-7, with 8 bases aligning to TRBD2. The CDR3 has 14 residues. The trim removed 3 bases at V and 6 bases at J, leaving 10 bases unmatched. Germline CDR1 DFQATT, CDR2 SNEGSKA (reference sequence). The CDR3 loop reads CSASRAGGQSEQYF. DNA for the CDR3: TGCAGTGCTAGTAGGGCGGGGGGCCAATCCGAGCAGTACTTC.

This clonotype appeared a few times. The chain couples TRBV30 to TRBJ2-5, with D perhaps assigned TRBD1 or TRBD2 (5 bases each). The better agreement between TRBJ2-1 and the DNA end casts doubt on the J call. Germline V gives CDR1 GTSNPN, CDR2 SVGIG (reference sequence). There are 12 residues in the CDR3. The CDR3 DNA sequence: TGTGCCTGGAGTTCCCTGGGGGAGGAGCAGTTCTTC. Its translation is CAWSSLGEEQFF.

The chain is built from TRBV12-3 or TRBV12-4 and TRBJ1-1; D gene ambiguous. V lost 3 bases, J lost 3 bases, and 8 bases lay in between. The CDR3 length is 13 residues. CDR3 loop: CASSFQDHTEAFF. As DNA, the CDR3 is TGTGCCAGCAGTTTTCAGGACCACACTGAAGCTTTCTTT.

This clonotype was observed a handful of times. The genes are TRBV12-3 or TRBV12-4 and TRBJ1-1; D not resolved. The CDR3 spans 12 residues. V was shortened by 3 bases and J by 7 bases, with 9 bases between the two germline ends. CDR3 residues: CASSFLVREAFF. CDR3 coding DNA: TGTGCCAGCAGTTTCTTGGTCCGTGAAGCTTTCTTT.

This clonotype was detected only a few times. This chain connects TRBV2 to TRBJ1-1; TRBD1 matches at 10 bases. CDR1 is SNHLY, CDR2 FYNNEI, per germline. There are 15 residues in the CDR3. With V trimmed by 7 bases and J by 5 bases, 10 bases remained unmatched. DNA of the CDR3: TGTGCCAGCACGCGACAGGGGGCCCAAGGGACTGAAGCTTTCTTT. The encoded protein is CASTRQGAQGTEAFF.

The DNA for the CDR3 is TGCAGTGCTCCGTTACCGAGGGAGATCAGCAATGAGCAGTTCTTC. As protein: CSAPLPREISNEQFF. The chain links TRBV20-1 to TRBJ2-1, with a possible D match to TRBD2 (5 bases). Trimming removed 5 bases from V and 6 bases from J, with 20 bases in between. Germline assignment: CDR1 DFQATT and CDR2 SNEGSKA (reference sequence). The CDR3 sequence is 15 residues long.

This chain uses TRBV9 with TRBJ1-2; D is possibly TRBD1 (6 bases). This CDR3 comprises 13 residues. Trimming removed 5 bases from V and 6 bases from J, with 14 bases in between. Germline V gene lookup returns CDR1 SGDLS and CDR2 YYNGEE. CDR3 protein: CASRETDSDGYTF. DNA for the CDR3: TGTGCCAGCAGGGAGACGGACAGTGATGGCTACACCTTC.

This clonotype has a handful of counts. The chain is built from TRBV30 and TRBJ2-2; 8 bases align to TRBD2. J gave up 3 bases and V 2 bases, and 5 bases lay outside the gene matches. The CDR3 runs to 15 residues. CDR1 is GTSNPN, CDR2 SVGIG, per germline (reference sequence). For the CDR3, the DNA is TGTGCCTGGAGTAGGGCCGGGGGGGACACCGGGGAGCTGTTTTTT. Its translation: CAWSRAGGDTGELFF.

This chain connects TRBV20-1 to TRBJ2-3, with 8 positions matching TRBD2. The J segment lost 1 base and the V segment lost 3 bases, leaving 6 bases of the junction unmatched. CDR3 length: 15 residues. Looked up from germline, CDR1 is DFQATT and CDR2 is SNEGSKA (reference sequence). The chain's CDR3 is CSARDLLAGTDTQYF. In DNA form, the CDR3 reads TGCAGTGCTAGGGATCTACTAGCGGGCACAGATACGCAGTATTTT.

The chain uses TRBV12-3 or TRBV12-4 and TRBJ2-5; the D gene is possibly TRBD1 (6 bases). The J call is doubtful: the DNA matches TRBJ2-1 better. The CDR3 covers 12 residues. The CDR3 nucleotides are TGTGCCAGCAAGTGGACAGTTGGTGAGCAGTTCTTC. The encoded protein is CASKWTVGEQFF.

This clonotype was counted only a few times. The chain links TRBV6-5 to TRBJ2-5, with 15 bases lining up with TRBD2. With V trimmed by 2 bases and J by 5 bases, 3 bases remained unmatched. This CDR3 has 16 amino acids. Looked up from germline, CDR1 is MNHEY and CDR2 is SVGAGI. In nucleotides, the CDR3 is TGTGCCAGCAGTTACGGACTAGCGGGAGGGAGCGAGACCCAGTACTTC. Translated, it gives CASSYGLAGGSETQYF.